Below, one T cell receptor (beta chain) is given with its context. Antigen: not known. The germline V and J ends were trimmed by 3 bases and 2 bases, with 20 bases remaining between them. CDR1 is SGHTA, CDR2 FQGTGA, per germline. This CDR3 is 18 amino acids long. Sequencing was performed with immunoSEQ multiplex PCR; in TCRdb, only in-frame clones are kept and a portion is missing. The sample has about 77,000 clones; around 86% are singletons. These data come from a study of OX40 agonist ivuxolimab in advanced cancers. At the level of the study: An anti-OX40 (CD134) antibody with agonistic activity, ivuxolimab, was administered to patients. Study-wide points: Those patients achieving a partial response at 0.1-3.0 mg/kg showed among the lowest clonal expansion.

This clonotype was obtained from an adult with an advanced solid tumor such as melanoma, head and neck, liver or kidney cancer. The J gene is TRBJ2-1, the V gene TRBV7-3; D is possibly TRBD1 or TRBD2 (6 bases each). The source was CD4+ or CD8+ T cells sorted from blood, collected in a trial of the OX40 agonist ivuxolimab. The CDR3 bases are TGTGCCAGCAGCTTCGGGGGTTTTGGAGGGGGTGCCTACAATGAGCAGTTCTTC. Translated: CASSFGGFGGGAYNEQFF.